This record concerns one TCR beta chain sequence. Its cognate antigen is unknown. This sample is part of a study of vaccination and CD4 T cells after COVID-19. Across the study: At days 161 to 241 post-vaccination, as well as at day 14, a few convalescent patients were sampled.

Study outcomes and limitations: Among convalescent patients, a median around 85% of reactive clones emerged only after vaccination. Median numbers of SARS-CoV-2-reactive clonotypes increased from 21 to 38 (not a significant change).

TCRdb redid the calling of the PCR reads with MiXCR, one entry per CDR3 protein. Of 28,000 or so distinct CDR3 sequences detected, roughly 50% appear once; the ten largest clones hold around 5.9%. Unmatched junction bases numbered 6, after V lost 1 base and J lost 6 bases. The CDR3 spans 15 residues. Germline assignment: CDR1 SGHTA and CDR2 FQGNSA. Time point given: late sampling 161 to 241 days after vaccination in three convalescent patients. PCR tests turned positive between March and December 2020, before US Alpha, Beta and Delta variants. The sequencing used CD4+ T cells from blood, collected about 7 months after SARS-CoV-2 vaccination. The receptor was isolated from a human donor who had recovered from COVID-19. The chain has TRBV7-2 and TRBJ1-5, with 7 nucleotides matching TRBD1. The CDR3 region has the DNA TGTGCCAGCAGCTTAGTCGGGACAGCCAGTCAGCCCCAGCATTTT. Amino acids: CASSLVGTASQPQHF.